Listed below are T cell receptor beta chains from one sample, sequenced in a study of blood T cells in healthy people across ages. TCRdb recomputed calls from the 5' RACE reads with MiXCR, one row per CDR3 protein. The sample records around 1,000,000 distinct CDR3 sequences, about two fifths being singletons. What was sequenced was blood. The receptors were gathered from a man aged 18 to 29 in good health. The CDR3 runs from the conserved cysteine through the conserved F or W. A D gene is named only where the DNA matches it firmly. Only some rows state a clone size, as once, few, many or a class for expanded clones.

.	TRBD2	18	TRBV5-1	TRBJ2-1	CTSSLFGLAGTPYNEQFF	TGCACCAGCAGCTTGTTCGGACTAGCGGGGACACCCTACAATGAGCAGTTCTTC
few	.	14	TRBV20-1	TRBJ2-5	CSARRGHPKETQYF	TGCAGTGCTAGAAGGGGACACCCCAAAGAGACCCAGTACTTC
.	.	12	TRBV3-1	TRBJ2-3	CASNSRGGTQYF	TGTGCCAGCAACTCCCGGGGAGGTACGCAGTATTTT
.	TRBD1	15	TRBV6-5	TRBJ1-5	CASSNNRGSNQPQHF	TGTGCCAGCAGTAATAACAGGGGTAGCAATCAGCCCCAGCATTTT
.	.	16	TRBV4-2	TRBJ2-2	CASSGTTGGETGELFF	TGTGCCAGCAGCGGAACCACAGGGGGGGAGACCGGGGAGCTGTTTTTT
few	.	13	TRBV6-5	TRBJ2-3	CASSSGWRYAQYF	TGTGCCAGCAGTTCCGGGTGGAGGTATGCGCAGTATTTT
.	.	14	TRBV7-9	TRBJ1-4	CASSSLPWEEELFF	TGTGCCAGCAGCTCCCTTCCCTGGGAGGAGGAACTGTTTTTT
few	.	15	TRBV5-1	TRBJ2-1	CASSLGLVGSNEQFF	TGCGCCAGCAGCTTGGGCTTAGTCGGGTCCAATGAGCAGTTCTTC
.	TRBD1	14	TRBV7-2	TRBJ1-2	CASGPVTGAYGYTF	TGTGCCAGCGGCCCCGTGACAGGGGCCTATGGCTACACCTTC
.	TRBD1	15	TRBV12-3/TRBV12-4	TRBJ2-1	CASSLVQGAGNEQFF	TGTGCCAGCAGTTTAGTGCAGGGGGCAGGGAATGAGCAGTTCTTC
.	.	17	TRBV7-9	TRBJ1-5	CASGLCTGTLNNQPQHF	TGTGCCAGCGGCTTGTGCACCGGGACACTGAACAATCAGCCCCAGCATTTT
.	.	11	TRBV7-9	TRBJ1-1	CASSFSLAAFF	TGTGCCAGCAGCTTCTCCCTTGCAGCTTTCTTT
few	TRBD2	17	TRBV5-5	TRBJ2-2	CASSLEWTSGVTGELFF	TGTGCCAGCAGCTTGGAGTGGACTAGCGGGGTCACCGGGGAGCTGTTTTTT
few	TRBD2	17	TRBV20-1	TRBJ2-3	CSARGVVGRGNPDTQYF	TGCAGTGCTAGAGGAGTTGTAGGGCGGGGGAATCCAGATACGCAGTATTTT
.	.	16	TRBV9	TRBJ2-2	CASSPGHQDFTGELFF	TGTGCCAGCAGCCCAGGTCACCAGGATTTCACCGGGGAGCTGTTTTTT
few	.	13	TRBV30	TRBJ1-1	CAWSVIENTEAFF	TGTGCCTGGAGTGTAATCGAGAACACTGAAGCTTTCTTT
many	TRBD2	19	TRBV4-2	TRBJ2-4	CASSHSFGGADQARDIQYF	TGTGCCAGCAGCCATTCTTTCGGGGGGGCCGATCAGGCTAGGGACATTCAGTACTTC
once	.	13	TRBV30	TRBJ1-5	CAWSGQSNQPQHF	TGTGCCTGGAGTGGACAGAGCAATCAGCCCCAGCATTTT
few	.	15	TRBV28	TRBJ1-1	CASSPPGEWNTEAFF	TGTGCCAGCAGTCCCCCCGGGGAATGGAACACTGAAGCTTTCTTT
few	.	17	TRBV6-1	TRBJ1-5	CASSEARRQGYNQPQHF	TGTGCCAGCAGTGAAGCGAGGCGGCAGGGATACAATCAGCCCCAGCATTTT
.	.	16	TRBV14	TRBJ1-2	CASSQGLGRDNYGYTF	TGTGCCAGCAGCCAAGGGTTGGGCAGGGACAACTATGGCTACACCTTC
.	TRBD2	14	TRBV28	TRBJ2-1	CASSLLAGANEQFF	TGTGCCAGCAGTTTACTAGCGGGTGCCAATGAGCAGTTCTTC
.	.	13	TRBV6-5	TRBJ2-5	CASSYLGKETQYF	TGTGCCAGCAGTTACCTGGGGAAGGAGACCCAGTACTTC
.	.	12	TRBV28	TRBJ1-5	CASSLRSEPQHF	TGTGCCAGCAGTCTTCGGTCGGAGCCCCAGCATTTT
few	.	16	TRBV20-1	TRBJ2-7	CSAADLAGSFNYEQYF	TGCAGTGCGGCAGACCTCGCAGGGTCCTTCAACTACGAGCAGTACTTC
.	.	14	TRBV10-3	TRBJ1-1	CAISAGGHGTEAFF	TGTGCCATCAGTGCGGGGGGGCATGGGACTGAAGCTTTCTTT
.	TRBD1	15	TRBV6-2/TRBV6-3	TRBJ1-1	CASSYSGGARTEVFF	TGTGCCAGCAGTTACTCAGGGGGCGCCCGCACTGAAGTTTTCTTT
once	.	13	TRBV6-2/TRBV6-3	TRBJ2-1	CASSYRAYNEQFF	TGTGCCAGCAGTTATCGTGCCTACAATGAGCAGTTCTTC
.	TRBD1	14	TRBV2	TRBJ1-2	CASIAGGFNYGYTF	TGTGCCAGCATCGCAGGGGGCTTTAACTATGGCTACACCTTC
.	.	16	TRBV10-3	TRBJ2-2	CAISESRGSGTGELFF	TGTGCCATCAGTGAGTCCAGGGGAAGCGGTACCGGGGAGCTGTTTTTT
few	.	14	TRBV29-1	TRBJ1-2	CSVEDYAGAYGYTF	TGCAGCGTTGAAGATTACGCAGGGGCTTATGGCTACACCTTC